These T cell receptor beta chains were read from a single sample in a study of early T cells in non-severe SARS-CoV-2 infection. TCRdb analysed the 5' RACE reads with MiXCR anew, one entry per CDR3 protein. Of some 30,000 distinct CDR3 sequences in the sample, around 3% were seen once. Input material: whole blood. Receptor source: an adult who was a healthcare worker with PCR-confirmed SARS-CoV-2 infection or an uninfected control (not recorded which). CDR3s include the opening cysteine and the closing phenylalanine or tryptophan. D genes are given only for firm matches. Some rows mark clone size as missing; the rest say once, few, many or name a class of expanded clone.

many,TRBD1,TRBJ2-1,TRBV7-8,TGTGCCAGCAGTCTTATGGGACAGGGCTCCTACAATGAGCAGTTCTTC,CASSLMGQGSYNEQFF
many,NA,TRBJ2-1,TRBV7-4,TGTGCCAGCAGCTCGCTAGGGATACGGTACTTC,CASSSLGIRYF
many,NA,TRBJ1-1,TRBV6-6,TGTGCCAGCAGTTGGGGTGGGGACACTGAAGCTTTCTTT,CASSWGGDTEAFF
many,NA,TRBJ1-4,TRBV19,TGTGCCAGCAAGGAGACATCGACATATGAGGAAAAACTGTTTTTT,CASKETSTYEEKLFF
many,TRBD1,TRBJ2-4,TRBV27,TGTGCCAGCAGTTTATCGTGGACAGGGGGGGGCAAAAACATTCAGTACTTC,CASSLSWTGGGKNIQYF
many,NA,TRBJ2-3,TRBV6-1,TGTGCCAGCAGCCTAAGCAGGGTGGAAGATACGCAGTATTTT,CASSLSRVEDTQYF
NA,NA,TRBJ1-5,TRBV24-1,TGTGCCACCAGTGCCAGGGTAAATCAGCCCCAGCATTTT,CATSARVNQPQHF
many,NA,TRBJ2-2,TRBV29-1,TGCAGCGTTGGTTACTCCACCGGGGAGCTGTTTTTT,CSVGYSTGELFF
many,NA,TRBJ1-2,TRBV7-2,TGTGCCAGCAGCTTACAGACAGGCTATGGCTACACCTTC,CASSLQTGYGYTF
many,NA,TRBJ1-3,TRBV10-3,TGTGCCATCAGTGAGGGGACTGTCCTCTCTGGAAACACCATATATTTT,CAISEGTVLSGNTIYF
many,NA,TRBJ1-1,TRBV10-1,TGCGCCAGCAGTGAATCGGCCAGGAGAGCTGAAGCTTTCTTT,CASSESARRAEAFF
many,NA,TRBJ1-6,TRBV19,TGTGCCAGTAGTATAGGACAGCACAAGAAGGACAATTCACCCCTCCACTTT,CASSIGQHKKDNSPLHF
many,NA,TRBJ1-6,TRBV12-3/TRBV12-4,TGTGCCAGCACCCCTCAACCCGGAGATTCACCCCTCCACTTT,CASTPQPGDSPLHF
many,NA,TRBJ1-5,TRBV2,TGTGCCAGCAGCGGAAGGGGCGATCAGCCCCAGCATTTT,CASSGRGDQPQHF
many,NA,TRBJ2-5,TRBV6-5,TGTGCCAGCAGTTACTCGACAGGACAGACCCAGTACTTC,CASSYSTGQTQYF
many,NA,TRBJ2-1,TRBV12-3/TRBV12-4,TGTGCCAGCAGCCGTGATAGGGGGGGAAACAATGAGCAGTTCTTC,CASSRDRGGNNEQFF
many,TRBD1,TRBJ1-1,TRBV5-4,TGTGCCAGCAGCTTGGCAGGTCAGGGGGCGTTTACTGAAGCTTTCTTT,CASSLAGQGAFTEAFF
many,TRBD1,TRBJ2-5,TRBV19,TGTGCCAGTAGTGGGACAGTCCAAGAGACCCAGTACTTC,CASSGTVQETQYF
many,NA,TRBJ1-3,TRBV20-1,TGCAGTGCAGCCAAAGGACAGAGTGGAAACACCATATATTTT,CSAAKGQSGNTIYF
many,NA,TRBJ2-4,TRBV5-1,TGCGCCAGCAGCTTGGATGAGGGTGCTTTAGGGAACATTCAGTACTTC,CASSLDEGALGNIQYF
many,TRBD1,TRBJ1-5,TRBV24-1,TGTGCCACCAGTGATACCGGGACAGGAGGGGGTCAGCCCCAGCATTTT,CATSDTGTGGGQPQHF
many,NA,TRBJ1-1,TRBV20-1,TGCAGTTTCCTTCCGGGGGCTTACGGGAACACTGAAGCTTTCTTT,CSFLPGAYGNTEAFF
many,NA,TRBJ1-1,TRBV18,TGTGCCAGCTCACCCACCAAGGACAGTGAAGCTTTCTTT,CASSPTKDSEAFF
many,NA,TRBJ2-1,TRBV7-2,TGTGCCAGCAGCTCCGGGACCGCGAATGAGCAGTTCTTC,CASSSGTANEQFF
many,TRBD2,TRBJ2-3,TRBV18,TGTGCCAGCTCACCATACAGCGGGGGAGTGAAAGATACGCAGTATTTT,CASSPYSGGVKDTQYF
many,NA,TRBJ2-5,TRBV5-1,TGCGCCAGCAGCTTGGTGGCAGGGAGCCAAGAGACCCAGTACTTC,CASSLVAGSQETQYF
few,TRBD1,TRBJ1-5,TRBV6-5,TGTGCCAGCAGAAACAGGGGGACGCAGCATCAGCCCCAGCATTTT,CASRNRGTQHQPQHF
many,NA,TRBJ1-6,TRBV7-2,TGTGCCAGCAGCTTAAACTGGCAGGGTAATTCACCCCTCCACTTT,CASSLNWQGNSPLHF
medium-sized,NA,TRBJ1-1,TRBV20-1,TGCAGTGCTAGAGACTTCAAGGGAATGAACACTGAAGCTTTCTTT,CSARDFKGMNTEAFF
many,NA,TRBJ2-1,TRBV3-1,TGTGCCAGCAGCCAATACTCAGGGCCGGAGCAGTTCTTC,CASSQYSGPEQFF
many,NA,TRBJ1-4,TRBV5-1,TGCGCCAGCAGCCCGCAGGGAAATGAAAAACTGTTTTTT,CASSPQGNEKLFF
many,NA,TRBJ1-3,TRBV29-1,TGCAGCGTAGAATTAGGGACGGTCGGAAACACCATATATTTT,CSVELGTVGNTIYF
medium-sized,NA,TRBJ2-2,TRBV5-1,TGCGCCAGCAGCCCCCCCCCCGTGTCAGACACCGGGGAGCTGTTTTTT,CASSPPPVSDTGELFF
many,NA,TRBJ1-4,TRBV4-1,TGCGCCAGCAGCCAAGGTTTGAATGAAAAACTGTTTTTT,CASSQGLNEKLFF
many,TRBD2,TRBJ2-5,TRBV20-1,TGCAGTGCTACTAGCGGGGGTCAAGAGACCCAGTACTTC,CSATSGGQETQYF
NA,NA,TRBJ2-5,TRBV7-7,TGTGCCAGCAGCAGGACAAATCTACAAGAGACCCAGTACTTC,CASSRTNLQETQYF